Below are 17 T cell receptor beta chains sequenced from a single sample in a study of T cell clones after liver transplantation (dated by TCRdb to between 2018 and 2021). Read against the paper, the sample's time point label means: pre-transplant. Library preparation employed the immunoSEQ multiplex PCR assay. TCRdb carries this immuneACCESS record with in-frame sequences only. Its versions omit some clonotypes, under half of them owing to an unresolved V gene in the studies checked, with the rest unexplained. The table for this sample lists 45,000 to 60,000 clones; roughly 84% of them were counted only once. The top ten constitute around 8.5% of the sample. This sample comprised CD4+ T cells from blood, obtained before liver transplant. These receptors all stem from a human donor who received a liver transplant.

This CDR3 is CASKGTQGQETQYF. The CDR3 bases are TGTGCCAGTAAGGGCACCCAGGGGCAAGAGACCCAGTACTTC. This chain joins TRBV19 and TRBJ2-5; tentatively, D is TRBD1 (6 bases). The CDR3 runs 14 residues. Germline values: CDR1 LNHDA, CDR2 SQIVND (reference sequence). The ends were cut back, 7 bases at V and 2 bases at J, with 14 bases in the middle.

The J gene is TRBJ2-3, the V gene TRBV9; D is ambiguous. V lost 0 bases to trimming and J lost 0 bases, with 11 bases between them. Germline V gene lookup returns CDR1 SGDLS and CDR2 YYNGEE. This CDR3 spans 16 amino acids. Here the CDR3 reads CASSVVGVSSTDTQYF. The CDR3 bases are TGTGCCAGCAGCGTAGTAGGAGTTTCTAGCACAGATACGCAGTATTTT.

The rearrangement uses TRBV19 and TRBJ2-2; TRBD1 matches 9 bases. V dropped 6 bases and J dropped 6; count of bases not matched to a gene: 11. CDR3 size: 16 residues. CDR1 and CDR2 (germline): LNHDA, SQIVND (reference sequence). CDR3 nucleotide sequence: TGTGCCAGTAGCAATACCGGGACAGGGTGGGCCGGGGAGCTGTTTTTT. Protein: CASSNTGTGWAGELFF.

This clone was detected only a few times. The chain links TRBV7-2 to TRBJ2-2; possibly TRBD1 or TRBD2 for D (6 bases each). This CDR3 comprises 17 residues. V gave up 6 bases and J gave up 0 bases, with 17 bases separating them. The germline V gene has CDR1 SGHTA and CDR2 FQGNSA. The DNA for the CDR3 is TGTGCCAGCAGTCTCTACGGGGGCCGAACGAACACCGGGGAGCTGTTTTTT. Amino acid sequence: CASSLYGGRTNTGELFF.

This clone occurred once. The chain carries TRBV7-3 and TRBJ2-5; D call uncertain. Trimming removed 2 bases from V and 4 bases from J, with 14 bases in between. CDR1 SGHTA and CDR2 FQGTGA come from the germline V gene. CDR3 size: 15 residues. The chain's CDR3 is CASSLGGGVTETQYF. CDR3 bases: TGTGCCAGCAGCTTAGGTGGTGGGGTCACAGAGACCCAGTACTTC.

This sequence joins TRBV20-1 and TRBJ1-2; D may be TRBD1 (5 bases). The CDR3 contains 11 residues. CDR1 and CDR2 from the germline V gene are DFQATT and SNEGSKA (reference sequence). Trimming pared 8 bases from V and 4 bases from J, leaving 11 bases between. CDR3 region: CSSQGSYGYTF. CDR3 bases: TGCAGTTCCCAGGGATCCTATGGCTACACCTTC.

This clone was recorded once. This chain links TRBV18 with TRBJ1-4; D ambiguous. The CDR3 runs to 15 residues. Looked up from germline, CDR1 is KGHSH and CDR2 is LQKENI. Trimming took off 1 base at V and 0 bases at J, with 6 bases between the two ends. This CDR3 reads CASSPQSATNEKLFF. Written as DNA, the CDR3 is TGTGCCAGCTCACCACAAAGTGCAACTAATGAAAAACTGTTTTTT.

The chain carries TRBV29-1 and TRBJ2-1; TRBD2 is a possible D gene (5 bases). This CDR3 is built from 13 residues. Germline CDR1 SQVTM, CDR2 ANQGSEA. DNA of the CDR3: TGCAGTTCATTAGACGGGATGGTCAATGAGCAGTTCTTC. It codes for CSSLDGMVNEQFF.

The genes are TRBV11-2 and TRBJ2-5; 8 bases map to TRBD1. The J segment lost 2 bases and the V segment lost 7 bases, leaving 6 bases of the junction unmatched. CDR1 is SGHAT, CDR2 FQNNGV, per germline. The CDR3 runs 14 residues. The CDR3 protein is CASTTGGRQETQYF. The CDR3 DNA follows: TGTGCCAGCACCACAGGGGGACGTCAAGAGACCCAGTACTTC.

Only a few counts were recorded for this clone. The chain links TRBV25-1 to TRBJ2-3; D assignment may be TRBD1 or TRBD2 (6 bases each). CDR3 length: 13 amino acids. The V gene's germline CDR1 is MGHDK and CDR2 SYGVNS. V was clipped by 10 bases and J by 6 bases, with 17 bases between them. The chain's CDR3 is CATQDQGRDTQYF. CDR3 in DNA: TGTGCCACCCAGGATCAGGGGAGGGATACGCAGTATTTT.

J is TRBJ2-2 and V is TRBV2, with a possible D match to TRBD1 (5 bases). Germline CDR1 reads SNHLY; CDR2 reads FYNNEI. The CDR3 runs 15 residues. Trimming shortened V by 7 bases and J by 2 bases, and 14 bases separated the two germline ends. CDR3 sequence: CASTPIRGNTGELFF. In nucleotides, the CDR3 is TGTGCCAGCACTCCGATTAGGGGCAACACCGGGGAGCTGTTTTTT.

This chain links TRBV5-4 with TRBJ2-5; the match to TRBD2 covers 11 bases. Germline trimming cut 6 bases from V and 5 bases from J; bases unmatched to any gene: 15. The germline CDR1 and CDR2 sequences are SGHNT and YYREEE (reference sequence). This CDR3 spans 17 amino acids. The CDR3, as DNA: TGTGCCAGCACACCGACTAGCGGGACGACCGACGGGGAGACCCAGTACTTC. Its protein is CASTPTSGTTDGETQYF.

V gene TRBV5-1 combines with J gene TRBJ2-1; D tentatively reads TRBD1 or TRBD2 (5 bases each). Per germline, CDR1 SGHRS and CDR2 YFSETQ. V lost 4 bases to trimming and J lost 8 bases, with 22 bases between them. The CDR3 length is 16 residues. CDR3 bases: TGCGCCAGCAGCCGGGGCACCCGGGGTGAGGTAGATGAGCAGTTCTTC. Its protein is CASSRGTRGEVDEQFF.

This clone showed up just once. The CDR3, as DNA: TGCGCCAGCAGCTTGGGTGTCAGGGAAAACATTCAGTACTTC. This codes for CASSLGVRENIQYF. V usage is TRBV5-1 and J usage is TRBJ2-4; tentative D call: TRBD1 (5 bases). This CDR3 is built from 14 residues. The germline V gene encodes CDR1 SGHRS and CDR2 YFSETQ. The ends were cut back, 0 bases at V and 5 bases at J, with 9 bases in the middle.

The chain recombines TRBV14 with TRBJ2-7; 11 bases align to TRBD2. Germline V gene lookup returns CDR1 SGHDN and CDR2 FVKESK. The CDR3 runs 17 residues. V lost 4 bases to trimming and J lost 1 base; unmatched junction nucleotides: 9. Here the CDR3 reads CASSPVWGLAESYEQYF. The CDR3 region has the DNA TGTGCCAGCAGCCCGGTTTGGGGACTAGCGGAATCCTACGAGCAGTACTTC.

The chain uses TRBV27 and TRBJ2-1; D is undetermined. Germline-derived CDR1 and CDR2 are MNHEY and SMNVEV (reference sequence). This CDR3 is built from 15 residues. V dropped 6 bases and J dropped 5 bases, with 17 bases sitting between them. The CDR3 DNA sequence: TGTGCCAGCAGCCTGAGGAGCGACACACACAATGAGCAGTTCTTC. Translated: CASSLRSDTHNEQFF.

The V gene is TRBV19, the J gene TRBJ2-2; no definite D call. The CDR3 length is 15 residues. Trimming stripped 0 bases from V and 5 bases from J, with 10 bases between. Germline V CDR1 and CDR2: LNHDA, SQIVND (reference sequence). The CDR3 region has the DNA TGTGCCAGTAGTATAGATCGGGCAACTACCGGGGAGCTGTTTTTT. It encodes CASSIDRATTGELFF.